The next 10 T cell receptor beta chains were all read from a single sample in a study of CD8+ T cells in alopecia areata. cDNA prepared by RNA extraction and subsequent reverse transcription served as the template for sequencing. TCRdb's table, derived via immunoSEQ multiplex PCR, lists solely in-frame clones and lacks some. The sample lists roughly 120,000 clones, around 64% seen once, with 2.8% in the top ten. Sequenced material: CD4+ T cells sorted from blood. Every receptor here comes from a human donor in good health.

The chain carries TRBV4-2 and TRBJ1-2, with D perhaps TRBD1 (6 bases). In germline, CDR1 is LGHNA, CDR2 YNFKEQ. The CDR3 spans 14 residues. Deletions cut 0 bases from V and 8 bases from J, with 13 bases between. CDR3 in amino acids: CASSQESRGLGYTF. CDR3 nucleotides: TGTGCCAGCAGCCAAGAGAGCCGGGGGCTCGGCTACACCTTC.

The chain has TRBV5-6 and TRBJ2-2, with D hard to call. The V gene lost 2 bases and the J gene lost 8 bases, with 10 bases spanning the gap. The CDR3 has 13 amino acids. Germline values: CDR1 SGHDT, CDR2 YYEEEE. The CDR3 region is CASSFGLLGELFF. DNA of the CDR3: TGTGCCAGCAGCTTCGGTCTGCTGGGGGAGCTGTTTTTT.

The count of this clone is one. The CDR3 DNA follows: TGTGCCAGCAGCCGGGGACAGGGGAACGAGCAGTACTTC. Translated, it gives CASSRGQGNEQYF. The gene calls are TRBV5-6 and TRBJ2-7; 10 positions match TRBD1. The trim removed 4 bases at V and 5 bases at J, leaving 3 bases unmatched. Germline values: CDR1 SGHDT, CDR2 YYEEEE. The CDR3 runs 13 residues.

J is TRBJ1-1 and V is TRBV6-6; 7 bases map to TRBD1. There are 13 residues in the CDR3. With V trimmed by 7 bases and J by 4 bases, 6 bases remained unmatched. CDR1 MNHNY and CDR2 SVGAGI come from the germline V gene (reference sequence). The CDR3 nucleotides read TGTGCCAGCATCACAGGGGTGCGCACTGAAGCTTTCTTT. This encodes CASITGVRTEAFF.

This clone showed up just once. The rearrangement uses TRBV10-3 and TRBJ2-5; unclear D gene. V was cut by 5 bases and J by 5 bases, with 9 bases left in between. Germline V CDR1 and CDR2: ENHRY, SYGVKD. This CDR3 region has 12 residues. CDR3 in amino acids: CAISTVGETQYF. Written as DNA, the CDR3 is TGTGCCATCAGTACGGTTGGGGAGACCCAGTACTTC.

This CDR3 is CASSPNGYTQYF. CDR3 in DNA: TGTGCCAGCAGCCCGAATGGGTATACGCAGTATTTT. V is TRBV6-5 and J is TRBJ2-3; no definite D call. V lost 6 bases and J lost 7, with 11 bases in between. CDR3 length equals 12 residues. CDR1 MNHEY and CDR2 SVGAGI come from the germline V gene.

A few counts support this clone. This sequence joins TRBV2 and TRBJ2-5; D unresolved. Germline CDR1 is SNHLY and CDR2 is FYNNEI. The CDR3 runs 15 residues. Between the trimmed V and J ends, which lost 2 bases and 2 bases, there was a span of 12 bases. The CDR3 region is CASSETLTVQETQYF. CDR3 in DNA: TGTGCCAGCAGTGAAACCCTGACCGTGCAAGAGACCCAGTACTTC.

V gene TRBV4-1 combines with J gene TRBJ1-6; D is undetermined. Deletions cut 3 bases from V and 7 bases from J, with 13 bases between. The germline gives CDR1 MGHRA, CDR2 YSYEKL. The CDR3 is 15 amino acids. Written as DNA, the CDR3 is TGCGCCAGCAGCCAGGGTCCCAAGAGGAATTCACCCCTCCACTTT. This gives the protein CASSQGPKRNSPLHF.

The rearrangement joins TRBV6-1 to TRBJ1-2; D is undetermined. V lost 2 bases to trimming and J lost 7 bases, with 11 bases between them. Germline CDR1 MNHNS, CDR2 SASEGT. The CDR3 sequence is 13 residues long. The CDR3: CASSERGDLGYTF. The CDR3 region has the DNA TGTGCCAGCAGTGAACGGGGAGACCTTGGCTACACCTTC.

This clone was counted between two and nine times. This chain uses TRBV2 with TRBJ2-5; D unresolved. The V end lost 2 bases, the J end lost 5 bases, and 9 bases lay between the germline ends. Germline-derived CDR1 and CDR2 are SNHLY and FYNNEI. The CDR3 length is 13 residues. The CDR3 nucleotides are TGTGCCAGCAGTGAACGTCGTCTGGAGACCCAGTACTTC. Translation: CASSERRLETQYF.